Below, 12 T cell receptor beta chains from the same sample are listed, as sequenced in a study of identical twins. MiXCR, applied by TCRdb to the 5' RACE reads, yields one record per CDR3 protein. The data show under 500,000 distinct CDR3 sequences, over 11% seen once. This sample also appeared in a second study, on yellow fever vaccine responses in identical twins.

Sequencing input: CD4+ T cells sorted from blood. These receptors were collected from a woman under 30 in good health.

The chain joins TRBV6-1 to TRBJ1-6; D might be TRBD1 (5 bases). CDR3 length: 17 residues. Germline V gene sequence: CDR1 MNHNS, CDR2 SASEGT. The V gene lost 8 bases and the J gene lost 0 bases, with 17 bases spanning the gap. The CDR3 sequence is CASPGRDVSSYNSPLHF. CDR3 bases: TGTGCCAGCCCGGGGCGGGACGTGAGCTCCTATAATTCACCCCTCCACTTT.

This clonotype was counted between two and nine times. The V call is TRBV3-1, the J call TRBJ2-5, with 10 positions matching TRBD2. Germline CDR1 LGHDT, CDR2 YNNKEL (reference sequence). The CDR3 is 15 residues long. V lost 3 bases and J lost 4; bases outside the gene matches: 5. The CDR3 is CASSQERGGGETQYF. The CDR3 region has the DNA TGTGCCAGCAGCCAGGAGCGGGGGGGGGGAGAGACCCAGTACTTC.

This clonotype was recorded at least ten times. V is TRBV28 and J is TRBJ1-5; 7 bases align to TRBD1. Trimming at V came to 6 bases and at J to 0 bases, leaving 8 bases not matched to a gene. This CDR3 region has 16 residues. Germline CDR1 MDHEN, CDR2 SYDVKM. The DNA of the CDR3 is TGTGCCAGCAGGGAAGACAGGGCCCATAGCAATCAGCCCCAGCATTTT. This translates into CASREDRAHSNQPQHF.

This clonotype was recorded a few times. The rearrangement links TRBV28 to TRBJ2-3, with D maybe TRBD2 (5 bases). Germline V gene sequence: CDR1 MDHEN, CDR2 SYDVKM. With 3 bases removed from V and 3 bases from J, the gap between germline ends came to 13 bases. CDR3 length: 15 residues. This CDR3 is CASSFSGKSTDTQYF. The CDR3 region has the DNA TGTGCCAGCAGTTTCTCGGGAAAGTCAACAGATACGCAGTATTTT.

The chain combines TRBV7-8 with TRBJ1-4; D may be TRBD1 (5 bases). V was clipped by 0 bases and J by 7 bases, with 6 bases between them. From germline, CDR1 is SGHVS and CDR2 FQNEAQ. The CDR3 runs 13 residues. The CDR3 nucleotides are TGTGCCAGCAGCTTAGCAGGGGCTGAAAAACTGTTTTTT. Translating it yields CASSLAGAEKLFF.

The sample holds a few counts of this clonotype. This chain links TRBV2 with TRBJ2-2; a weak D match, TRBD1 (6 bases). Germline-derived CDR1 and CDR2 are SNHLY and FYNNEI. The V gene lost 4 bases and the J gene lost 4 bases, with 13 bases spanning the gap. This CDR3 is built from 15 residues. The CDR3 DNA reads TGTGCCAGCAGTGCCTGGGACATTGGCACCGGGGAGCTGTTTTTT. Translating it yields CASSAWDIGTGELFF.

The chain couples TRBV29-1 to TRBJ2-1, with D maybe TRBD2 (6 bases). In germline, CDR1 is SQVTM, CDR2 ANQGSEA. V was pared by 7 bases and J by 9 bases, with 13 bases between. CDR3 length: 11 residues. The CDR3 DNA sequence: TGCAGCGCCCTGGGGCGGGGTGAGCAGTTCTTC. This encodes CSALGRGEQFF.

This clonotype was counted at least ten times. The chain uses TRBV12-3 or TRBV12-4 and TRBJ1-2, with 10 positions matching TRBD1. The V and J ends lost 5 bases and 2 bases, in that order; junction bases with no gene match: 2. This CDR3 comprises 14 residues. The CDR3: CASSDRGQNYGYTF. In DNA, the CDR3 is TGTGCCAGCAGTGACAGGGGGCAGAACTATGGCTACACCTTC.

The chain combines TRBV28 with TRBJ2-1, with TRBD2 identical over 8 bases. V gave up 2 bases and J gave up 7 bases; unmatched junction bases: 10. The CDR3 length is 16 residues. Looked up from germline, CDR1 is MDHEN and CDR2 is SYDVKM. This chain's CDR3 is CASSLGVSGKKNEQFF. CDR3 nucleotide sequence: TGTGCCAGCAGTTTAGGGGTTAGCGGGAAGAAGAATGAGCAGTTCTTC.

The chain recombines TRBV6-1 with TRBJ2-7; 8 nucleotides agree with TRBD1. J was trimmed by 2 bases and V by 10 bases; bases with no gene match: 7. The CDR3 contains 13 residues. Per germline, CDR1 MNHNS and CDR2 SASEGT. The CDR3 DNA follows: TGTGCCACCCAGGGGGCTGCCGCCTACGAGCAGTACTTC. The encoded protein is CATQGAAAYEQYF.

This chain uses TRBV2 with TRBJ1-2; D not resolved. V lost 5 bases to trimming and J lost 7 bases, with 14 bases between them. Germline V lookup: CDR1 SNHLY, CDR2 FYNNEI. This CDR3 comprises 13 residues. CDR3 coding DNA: TGTGCCAGCAGTCAACCGGTTGTTGGTGGCTACACCTTC. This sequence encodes CASSQPVVGGYTF.

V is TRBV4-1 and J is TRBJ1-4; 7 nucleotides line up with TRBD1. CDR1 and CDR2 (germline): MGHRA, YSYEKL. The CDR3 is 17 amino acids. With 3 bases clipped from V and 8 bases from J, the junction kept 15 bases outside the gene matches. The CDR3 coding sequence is TGCGCCAGCAGCCAGGTGGGACGGAACAGGGGAAAAGAAAAACTGTTTTTT. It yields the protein CASSQVGRNRGKEKLFF.